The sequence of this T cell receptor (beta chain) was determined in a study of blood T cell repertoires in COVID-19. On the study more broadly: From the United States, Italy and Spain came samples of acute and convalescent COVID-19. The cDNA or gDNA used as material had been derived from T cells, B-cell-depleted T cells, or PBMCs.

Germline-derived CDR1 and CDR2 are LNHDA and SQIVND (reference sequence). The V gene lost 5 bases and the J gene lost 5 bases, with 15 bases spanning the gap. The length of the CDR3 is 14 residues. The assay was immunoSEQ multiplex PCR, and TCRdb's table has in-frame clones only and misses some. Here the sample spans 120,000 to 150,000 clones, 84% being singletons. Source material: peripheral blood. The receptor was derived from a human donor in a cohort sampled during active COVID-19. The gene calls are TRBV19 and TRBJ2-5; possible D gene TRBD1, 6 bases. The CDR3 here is CASSRTDATETQYF. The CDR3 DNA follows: TGTGCCAGTAGTCGGACAGACGCCACGGAGACCCAGTACTTC. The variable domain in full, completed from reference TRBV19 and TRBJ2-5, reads DGGITQSPKYLFRKEGQNVTLSCEQNLNHDAMYWYRQDPGQGLRLIYYSQIVNDFQKGDIAEGYSVSREKKESFPLTVTSAQKNPTAFYLCASSRTDATETQYFGPGTRLLVL.